This T cell receptor beta chain was identified during a study of cytomegalovirus exposure and HLA in healthy donors. Study-level findings and limits: TCR beta chain V- and J-gene trimming was linked, in a later analysis, to a missense variant in DCLRE1C. Specific recognition of CMV antigens was confirmed in vitro for a few chains (all CMV-associated). Another analysis was done later, and it associated fewer than 20,000 TCR beta sequences with HLA alleles at 0.05 false discovery rate.

Primers for the PCR totalled 60 Vbeta and 13 Jbeta. Repertoires were generated with immunoSEQ multiplex PCR, while TCRdb's copy carries only in-frame clones and drops some. The sample consists of roughly 100,000 clones, around 76% of them appearing once. In nominal health when sampled, donors likely had unrecorded immune exposures nonetheless. The CDR3 covers 15 residues. V was clipped by 6 bases and J by 8 bases; unmatched bases: 12. CDR1 and CDR2 from the germline V gene are MNHNY and SVGAGI (reference sequence). Worth noting for this clone: Its antigen is still unknown.

The clonotype originates from a woman between 18 and 29 years old in good health and CMV-seropositive. The sample taken for sequencing was PBMCs. This chain links TRBV6-6 with TRBJ1-4, with 7 bases fitting TRBD1. CDR3 nucleotides: TGTGCCAGCAGGCCTCAGGACAGGAGCCGGGAAAAACTGTTTTTT. Protein sequence: CASRPQDRSREKLFF.